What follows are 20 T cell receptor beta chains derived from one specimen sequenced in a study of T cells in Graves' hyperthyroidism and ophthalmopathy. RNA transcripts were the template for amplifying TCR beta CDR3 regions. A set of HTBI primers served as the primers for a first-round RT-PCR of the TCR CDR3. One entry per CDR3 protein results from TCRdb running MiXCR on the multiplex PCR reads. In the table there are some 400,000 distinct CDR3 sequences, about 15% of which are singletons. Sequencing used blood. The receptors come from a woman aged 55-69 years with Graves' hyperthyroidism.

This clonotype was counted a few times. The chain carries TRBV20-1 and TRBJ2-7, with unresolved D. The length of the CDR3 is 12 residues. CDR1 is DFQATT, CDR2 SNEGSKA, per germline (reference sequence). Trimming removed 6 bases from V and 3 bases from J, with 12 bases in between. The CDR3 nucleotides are TGCAGTGCCAGTCAGGCCCGCTACGAGCAGTACTTC. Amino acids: CSASQARYEQYF.

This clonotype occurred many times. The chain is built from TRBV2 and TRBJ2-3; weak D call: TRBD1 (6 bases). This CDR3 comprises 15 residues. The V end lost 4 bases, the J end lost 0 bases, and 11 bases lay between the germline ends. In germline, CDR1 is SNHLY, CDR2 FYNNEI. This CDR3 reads CASSGGRGSTDTQYF. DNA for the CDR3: TGTGCCAGCAGTGGAGGCAGGGGAAGCACAGATACGCAGTATTTT.

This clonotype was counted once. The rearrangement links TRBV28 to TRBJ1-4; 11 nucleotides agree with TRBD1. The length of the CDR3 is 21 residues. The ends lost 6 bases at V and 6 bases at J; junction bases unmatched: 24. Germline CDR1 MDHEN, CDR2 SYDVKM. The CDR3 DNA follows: TGTGCCAGCAGCCAATTGGGGGGGTTGGGACAGGGGGAGTTAGTGGATGAAAAACTGTTTTTT. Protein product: CASSQLGGLGQGELVDEKLFF.

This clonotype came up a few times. The CDR3 spells CASSPRLAVHTDTQYF. The CDR3 DNA follows: TGTGCCAGTAGTCCGAGACTAGCGGTTCACACAGATACGCAGTATTTT. The genes are TRBV19 and TRBJ2-3, with 9 nucleotides matching TRBD2. Germline-derived CDR1 and CDR2 are LNHDA and SQIVND (reference sequence). Germline trimming cut 5 bases from V and 2 bases from J; bases unmatched to any gene: 8. There are 16 residues in the CDR3.

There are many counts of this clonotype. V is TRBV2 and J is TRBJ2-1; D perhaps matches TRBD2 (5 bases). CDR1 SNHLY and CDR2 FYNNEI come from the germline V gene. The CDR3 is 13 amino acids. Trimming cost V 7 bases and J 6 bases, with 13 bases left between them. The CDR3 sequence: CASIEGVGNEQFF. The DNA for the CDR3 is TGTGCCAGCATTGAGGGAGTTGGCAATGAGCAGTTCTTC.

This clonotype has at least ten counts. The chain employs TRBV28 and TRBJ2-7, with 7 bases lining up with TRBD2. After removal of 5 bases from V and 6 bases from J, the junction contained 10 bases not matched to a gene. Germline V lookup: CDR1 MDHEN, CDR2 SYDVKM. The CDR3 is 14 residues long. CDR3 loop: CASSPTTSTFEQYF. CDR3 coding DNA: TGTGCCAGCAGTCCCACGACTAGCACTTTCGAGCAGTACTTC. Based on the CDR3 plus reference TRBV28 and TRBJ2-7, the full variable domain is DVKVTQSSRYLVKRTGEKVFLECVQDMDHENMFWYRQDPGLGLRLIYFSYDVKMKEKGDIPEGYSVSREKKERFSLILESASTNQTSMYLCASSPTTSTFEQYFGPGTRLTVT.

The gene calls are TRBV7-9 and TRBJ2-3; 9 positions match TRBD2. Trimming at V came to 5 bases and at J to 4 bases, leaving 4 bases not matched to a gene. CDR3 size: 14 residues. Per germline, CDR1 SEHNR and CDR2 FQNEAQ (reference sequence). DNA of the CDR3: TGTGCCAGCAGCCCGCGGACTAGCGCAGATACGCAGTATTTT. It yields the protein CASSPRTSADTQYF.

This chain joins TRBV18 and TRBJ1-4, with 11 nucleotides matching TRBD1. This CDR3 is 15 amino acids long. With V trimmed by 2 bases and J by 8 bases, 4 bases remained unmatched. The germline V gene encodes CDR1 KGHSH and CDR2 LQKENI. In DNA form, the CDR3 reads TGTGCCAGCTCACCAGGACAGGGGGCCGGAGAAAAACTGTTTTTT. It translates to CASSPGQGAGEKLFF.

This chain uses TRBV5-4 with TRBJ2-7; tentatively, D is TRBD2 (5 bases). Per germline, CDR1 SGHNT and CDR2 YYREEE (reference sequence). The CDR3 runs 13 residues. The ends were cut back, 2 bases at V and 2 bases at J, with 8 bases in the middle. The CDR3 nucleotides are TGTGCCAGCAGCTTCGGGGTTACCTACGAGCAGTACTTC. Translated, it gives CASSFGVTYEQYF.

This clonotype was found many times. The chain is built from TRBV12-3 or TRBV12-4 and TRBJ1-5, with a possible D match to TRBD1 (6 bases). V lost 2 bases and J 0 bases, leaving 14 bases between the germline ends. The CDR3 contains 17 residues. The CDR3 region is CASSLFGGRYSNQPQHF. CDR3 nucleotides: TGTGCCAGCAGTTTATTTGGGGGCCGTTATAGCAATCAGCCCCAGCATTTT.

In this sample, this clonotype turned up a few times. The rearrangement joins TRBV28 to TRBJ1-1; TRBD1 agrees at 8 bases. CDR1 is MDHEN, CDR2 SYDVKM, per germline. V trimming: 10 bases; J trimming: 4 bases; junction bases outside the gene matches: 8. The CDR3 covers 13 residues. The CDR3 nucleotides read TGTGCCATTTCGGACAGGGTGAGCACTGAAGCTTTCTTT. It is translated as CAISDRVSTEAFF.

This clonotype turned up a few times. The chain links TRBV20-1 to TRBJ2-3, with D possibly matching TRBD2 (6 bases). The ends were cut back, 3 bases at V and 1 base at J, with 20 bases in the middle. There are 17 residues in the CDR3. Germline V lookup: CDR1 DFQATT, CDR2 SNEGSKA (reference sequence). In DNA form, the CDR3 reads TGCAGTGCTAGTAACCAGCTCGGGAGAGAGGGCACAGATACGCAGTATTTT. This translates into CSASNQLGREGTDTQYF.

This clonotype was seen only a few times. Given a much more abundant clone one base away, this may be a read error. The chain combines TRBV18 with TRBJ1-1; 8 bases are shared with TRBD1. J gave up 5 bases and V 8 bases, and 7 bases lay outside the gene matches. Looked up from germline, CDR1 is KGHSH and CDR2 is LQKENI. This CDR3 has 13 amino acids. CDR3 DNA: TGTGCCAGCCCACTTCAGGGGGCAACTGAAGCTTTCTTT. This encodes CASPLQGATEAFF.

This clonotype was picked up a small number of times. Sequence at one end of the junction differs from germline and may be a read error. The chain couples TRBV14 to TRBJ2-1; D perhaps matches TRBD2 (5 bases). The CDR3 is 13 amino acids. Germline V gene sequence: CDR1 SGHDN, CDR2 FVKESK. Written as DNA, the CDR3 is TGTGCCAGCAGCCAAGAGTTCGGGAATGAGCGGTTCTTC. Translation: CASSQEFGNERFF.

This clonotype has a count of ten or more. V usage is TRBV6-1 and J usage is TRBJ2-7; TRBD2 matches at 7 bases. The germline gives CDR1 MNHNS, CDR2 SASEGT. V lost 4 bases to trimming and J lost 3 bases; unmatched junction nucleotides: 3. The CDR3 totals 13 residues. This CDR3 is CASSVGGSYEQYF. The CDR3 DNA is TGTGCCAGCAGTGTTGGCGGGAGCTACGAGCAGTACTTC.

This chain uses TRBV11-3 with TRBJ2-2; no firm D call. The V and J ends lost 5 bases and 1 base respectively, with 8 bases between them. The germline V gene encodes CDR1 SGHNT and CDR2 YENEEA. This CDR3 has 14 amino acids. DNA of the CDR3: TGTGCCAGCAGCCCACTGCAGAACACCGGGGAGCTGTTTTTT. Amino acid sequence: CASSPLQNTGELFF.

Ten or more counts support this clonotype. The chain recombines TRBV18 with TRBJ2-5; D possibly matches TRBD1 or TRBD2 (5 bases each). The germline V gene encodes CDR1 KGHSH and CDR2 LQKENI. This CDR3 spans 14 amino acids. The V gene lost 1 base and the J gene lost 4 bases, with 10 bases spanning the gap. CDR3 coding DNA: TGTGCCAGCTCACCACGTGAGGGGCGAGAGACCCAGTACTTC. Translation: CASSPREGRETQYF.

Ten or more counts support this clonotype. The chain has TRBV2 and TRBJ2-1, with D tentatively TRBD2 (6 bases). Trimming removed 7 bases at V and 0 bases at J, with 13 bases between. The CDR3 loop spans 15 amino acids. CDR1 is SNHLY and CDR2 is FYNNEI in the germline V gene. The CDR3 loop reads CASTKRVSSYNEQFF. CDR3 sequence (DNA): TGTGCCAGCACCAAGCGGGTGAGCTCCTACAATGAGCAGTTCTTC.

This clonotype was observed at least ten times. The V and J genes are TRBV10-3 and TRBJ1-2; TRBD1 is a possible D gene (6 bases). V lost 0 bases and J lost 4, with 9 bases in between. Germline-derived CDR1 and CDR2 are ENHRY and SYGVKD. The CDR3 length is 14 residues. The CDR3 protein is CAISESWTVYGYTF. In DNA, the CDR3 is TGTGCCATCAGTGAGTCCTGGACAGTCTATGGCTACACCTTC.

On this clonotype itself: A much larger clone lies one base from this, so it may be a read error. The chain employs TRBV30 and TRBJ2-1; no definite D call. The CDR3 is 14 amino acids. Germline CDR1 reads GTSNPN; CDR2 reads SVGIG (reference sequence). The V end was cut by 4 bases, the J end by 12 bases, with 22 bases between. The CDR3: CAWTPISAVVGQFF. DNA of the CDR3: TGTGCCTGGACTCCAATCTCAGCAGTCGTAGGGCAGTTCTTC. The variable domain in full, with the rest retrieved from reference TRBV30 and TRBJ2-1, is SQTIHQWPATLVQPVGSPLSLECTVEGTSNPNLYWYRQAAGRGLQLLFYSVGIGQISSEVPQNLSASRPQDRQFILSSKKLLLSDSGFYLCAWTPISAVVGQFFGPGTRLTVL.